Described below is a single T cell receptor (beta chain) sequence and its context. The data were obtained in a study of shared clonotypes between healthy human individuals. Trimming removed 7 bases at V and 5 bases at J, with 17 bases between. CDR3 length: 14 residues. The germline CDR1 and CDR2 sequences are MDHEN and SYDVKM. Repertoires were generated with immunoSEQ multiplex PCR, while TCRdb's copy carries only in-frame clones and drops some. The sample yields approximately 2,300,000 clones, 85% to 95% seen once. This clonotype originated in a man aged 18 to 30 in good health. Some clones in this sample may be carry-over from other donors' samples. Sequencing input: naive CD4+ T cells from PBMCs. Indicated subset: CD45RA+ positively selected. The chain uses TRBV28 and TRBJ1-1; D possibly corresponds to TRBD1 (6 bases). CDR3 sequence: CASKVRGYWTEAFF. The CDR3 nucleotides read TGTGCCAGCAAAGTCAGGGGTTACTGGACTGAAGCTTTCTTT.